These 8 T cell receptor beta chains share one sample of origin, sequenced in a study of CD8 T cells in ankylosing spondylitis. MiXCR, applied by TCRdb to the 5' RACE reads, yields one record per CDR3 protein. The sample contains 200,000 to 250,000 distinct CDR3 sequences, about 10% of which appear only once. Material: blood, either unsorted or a sorted T cell fraction (not recorded which). The receptors here all came from a male donor with ankylosing spondylitis or in good health (not recorded which).

This clonotype was observed at least ten times. V and J are TRBV10-3 and TRBJ2-3, with D unresolved. CDR3 length equals 14 residues. V lost 11 bases and J lost 1, with 16 bases in between. The germline gives CDR1 ENHRY, CDR2 SYGVKD. The CDR3 sequence is CASTRQERTDTQYF. CDR3 nucleotides: TGTGCCTCAACCCGTCAGGAGCGCACAGATACGCAGTATTTT.

This clonotype has a handful of counts. This may stem from a read error, because a much larger clone lies one nucleotide away. The genes are TRBV10-3 and TRBJ2-5, with D maybe TRBD2 (5 bases). The CDR3 is 14 residues long. The germline V and J ends were trimmed by 9 bases and 3 bases, with 17 bases remaining between them. Per germline, CDR1 ENHRY and CDR2 SYGVKD. The CDR3 region has the DNA TGTGCCATTAGAGTCGGACTGGCTAAAGAGACCCAGTACTTC. Amino acids: CAIRVGLAKETQYF.

This clonotype was recorded many times. The chain recombines TRBV29-1 with TRBJ1-1, with D hard to call. CDR3 length: 13 amino acids. Germline values: CDR1 SQVTM, CDR2 ANQGSEA. V was shortened by 2 bases and J by 2 bases, with 9 bases between the two germline ends. The CDR3 nucleotides read TGCAGCGTTGAAACGGGCGGTAACACTGAAGCTTTCTTT. This encodes CSVETGGNTEAFF.

This clonotype was seen ten or more times. This chain links TRBV6-1 with TRBJ2-1; D uncertain. Trimming took 8 bases from V and 1 from J, leaving 9 bases between them. This CDR3 contains 13 residues. The germline gives CDR1 MNHNS, CDR2 SASEGT. The CDR3 nucleotides read TGTGCCAGCGACCACTGGTCCTACAATGAGCAGTTCTTC. Translation: CASDHWSYNEQFF.

A few counts support this clonotype. The chain employs TRBV7-2 and TRBJ2-5; no clear D. Germline values: CDR1 SGHTA, CDR2 FQGNSA. This CDR3 is built from 11 residues. V was trimmed by 3 bases and J by 7 bases, leaving 6 bases between them. The CDR3 loop is CASSFRGTQYF. The CDR3 DNA is TGTGCCAGCAGCTTCCGCGGGACCCAGTACTTC.

Many counts were recorded for this clonotype. V is TRBV5-1 and J is TRBJ2-5; 7 nucleotides agree with TRBD2. Trimming cost V 0 bases and J 5 bases; bases outside gene matches: 7. CDR1 is SGHRS and CDR2 is YFSETQ in the germline V gene. The CDR3 is made up of 15 amino acids. CDR3 residues: CASSLGLARGETQYF. CDR3 bases: TGCGCCAGCAGCTTGGGACTAGCTCGCGGGGAGACCCAGTACTTC.

This clonotype came up a few times. The V gene is TRBV27, the J gene TRBJ2-3; the D gene is possibly TRBD1 (6 bases). The germline V gene has CDR1 MNHEY and CDR2 SMNVEV (reference sequence). Trimming pared 3 bases from V and 1 base from J, leaving 11 bases between. This CDR3 is 15 amino acids long. CDR3: CASSLVGAGTDTQYF. The DNA of the CDR3 is TGTGCCAGCAGTTTGGTGGGGGCGGGCACAGATACGCAGTATTTT.

As for this clonotype: This could be a read error, since a much larger clone is one nucleotide away. In DNA, the CDR3 is TGTGCCAGCAGCCCTGAACTAGCGGAGATAGATACGCAGTATTTT. The encoded protein is CASSPELAEIDTQYF. The chain links TRBV5-8 to TRBJ2-3, with 8 bases identical to TRBD2. The V and J ends lost 4 bases and 5 bases, in that order; junction bases with no gene match: 9. CDR1 is SGHTS, CDR2 YDEGEE, per germline. The CDR3 contains 15 residues.